Given below is one TCR beta chain in context. It lacks a known antigen. The record has no base qualities; no much larger clone is one base away. This entry comes from a study of blood T cells in healthy people across ages (dated by TCRdb to 2013 to 2016). A note on the overall study: In model experiments, roughly one uniquely barcoded TCR beta cDNA molecule per two T cells was captured by template switching. The donors were divided into four age groups: young (average about 15 years), middle-aged (almost 40), aged (approximately 62) and long-lived (roughly 82). Donors of different ages were randomly distributed across sequencing lanes to avoid experimental bias. Age-related changes in TCR beta repertoire diversity were measured in the study by deep sequencing normalized with unique cDNA molecular identifiers. For two donors (one aged 18 to 29 and one aged 80 or older), the study analyzed two additional independent replicas of 1 million unique cDNA reads from the same blood draw. Paper-wide results and their limitations: The CMV infection status of donors was not known, potentially confounding age-related changes in expanded clonotypes. Observed TCR beta diversity per million T cells fell roughly linearly with age, and a significant reduction was already apparent by age approximately 40. Since profiling was done on bulk unsorted PBMCs, naive and antigen-experienced compartments could not be conclusively compared. The long-lived group showed more naive CD4+ T cells, fewer expanded clones and increased TCR diversity than the aged group, suggesting age selection. The percentage of naive T cells measured by flow cytometry correlated strongly with observed TCR beta diversity. Total diversity estimates from one million sequenced T cells were considered lower bounds and underestimates.

Libraries were made using 5' RACE. Sequencing was performed on an Illumina HiSeq 2500. The second PCR ran for about 7 to 11 cycles and used a J-beta primer mix along with a sample-barcoded 5' primer. Each TCR beta cDNA molecule received a unique molecular identifier from a template-switch 5' adaptor carrying 12 random nucleotides. At least 3 million CDR3-containing paired-end reads were obtained from each sample. The Mint cDNA synthesis kit, primed by a TRBC-specific oligonucleotide, was used to synthesize first-strand cDNA from all RNA. All cDNA was treated with uracil-DNA glycosylase and then went through a first 18-cycle PCR with the universal primers M1SS and BC2_uni_R. In the paper's pipeline: Each sample was normalized by randomly selecting 1 million high-quality reads, each carrying a distinct molecular identifier. Reads sharing molecular identifiers were discarded rather than binned into consensus sequences. CDR3 identification, clonotype clustering and error correction used MiTCR with a Q25 quality threshold and the strictest error-elimination algorithm. Lower-bound total TCR beta diversity was estimated with a nonparametric unseen species model using Euler transformation. TCRdb handled the public reads itself, with Q25 trimming in fastp and clone calling in MiXCR, and kept productive beta chains. Under each unique CDR3 protein, matching rows form one entry showing the most common genes and DNA. V and J calls and clone size were set by TCRdb, not the authors. The sample contains about 1.6 million distinct CDR3 sequences, 34% of them found a single time. The top ten clones comprise approximately 10% of the sample.

The CDR3 holds 12 amino acids from the cysteine to the phenylalanine. The only DNA kept is the CDR3, 36 bases in frame from the first base. CDR1 and CDR2 were assigned from the germline V gene as SQVTM and ANQGSEA. Systemically healthy Caucasian individuals from Russia, some 38 in total and aged roughly 6 to 100 years, were included as donors. Around 10 milliliters of peripheral blood were collected from each donor into EDTA-treated Vacutainer tubes. PBMCs were isolated by Ficoll-Paque density-gradient centrifugation, with at least 7 million obtained per sample. Total RNA was extracted from PBMCs with Trizol reagent, with at least 5 micrograms obtained per sample. For every donor, an aliquot of PBMCs went through flow cytometry to measure the percentages of naive CD45RAhigh/CD27high T cells.

This chain is built from TRBV29-1 and TRBJ2-7; tentative D gene TRBD1, with 6 bases matching. The sample consisted of blood. The clonotype originates from a woman in her twenties or thirties in good health. The sequenced DNA: TGCAGGGCAAGGGCAGGGGAAGGCGAGCAGTACTTC. Translation gives CRARAGEGEQYF.